This T cell receptor beta chain was retrieved from a study of shared clonotypes between healthy human individuals. Study details: Donors were two women and a few men aged 18 to 49. Findings of the study overall: Having only a few donors restricted how much genetic and exposure-history diversity was captured.

The junction had 15 bases not matched to a gene; V was cut back by 3 bases and J by 3 bases. Germline V gene lookup returns CDR1 MDHEN and CDR2 SYDVKM. This CDR3 is built from 19 residues. Splitting of CD4+ cells produced CD45RA+ naive and CD45RA-negative memory subsets. With regard to this clone: Its specificity is not known.

Authors' processing steps: Filtering differed because ImmunoSEQ produced junction-only sequences that carried no quality scores. Only in-frame clones appear in the TCRdb table, and some are missing; sequencing was by immunoSEQ multiplex PCR. For V, J and clone size, that table is used; D and trimming come from the DNA. The repertoire includes about 1 million clones, about 75% of them detected once, and approximately 1.5% sits in the top ten. The TCR sequence derives from a man between 18 and 35 years old in good health. The V gene is TRBV28, the J gene TRBJ1-3, with 9 bases matching TRBD1. The material sequenced was memory CD4+ T cells sorted from blood. The subset was: CD45RA-negative fraction. The CDR3 is CASSFSSQGQGSYGNTIYF. CDR3 sequence (DNA): TGTGCCAGCAGTTTCTCCTCACAGGGACAGGGCTCCTATGGAAACACCATATATTTT.